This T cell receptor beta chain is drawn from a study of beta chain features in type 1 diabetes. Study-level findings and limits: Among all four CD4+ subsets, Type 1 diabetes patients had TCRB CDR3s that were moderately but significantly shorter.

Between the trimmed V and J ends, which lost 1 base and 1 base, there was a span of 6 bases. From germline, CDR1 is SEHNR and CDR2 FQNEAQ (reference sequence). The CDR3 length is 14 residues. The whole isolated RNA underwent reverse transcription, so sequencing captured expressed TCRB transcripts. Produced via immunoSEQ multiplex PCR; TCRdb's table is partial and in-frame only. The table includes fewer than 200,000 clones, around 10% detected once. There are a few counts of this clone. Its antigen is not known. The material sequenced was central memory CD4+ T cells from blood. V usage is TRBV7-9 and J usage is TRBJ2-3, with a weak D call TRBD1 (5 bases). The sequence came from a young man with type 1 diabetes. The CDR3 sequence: CASSLEGGTDTQYF. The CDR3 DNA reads TGTGCCAGCAGCTTAGAAGGGGGCACAGATACGCAGTATTTT.